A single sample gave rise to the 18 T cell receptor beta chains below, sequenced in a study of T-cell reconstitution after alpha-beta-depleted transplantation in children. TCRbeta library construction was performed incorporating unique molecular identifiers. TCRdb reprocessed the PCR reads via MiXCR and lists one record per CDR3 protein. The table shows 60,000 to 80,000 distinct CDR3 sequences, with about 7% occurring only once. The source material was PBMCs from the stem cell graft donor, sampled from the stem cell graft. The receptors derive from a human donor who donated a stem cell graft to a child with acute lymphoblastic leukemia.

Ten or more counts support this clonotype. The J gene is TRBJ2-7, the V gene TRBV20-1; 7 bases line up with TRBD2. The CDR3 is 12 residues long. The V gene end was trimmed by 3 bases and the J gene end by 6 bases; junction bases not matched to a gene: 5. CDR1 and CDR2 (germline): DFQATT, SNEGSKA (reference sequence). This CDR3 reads CSASGRTGEQYF. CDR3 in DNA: TGCAGTGCTAGCGGGAGGACGGGCGAGCAGTACTTC.

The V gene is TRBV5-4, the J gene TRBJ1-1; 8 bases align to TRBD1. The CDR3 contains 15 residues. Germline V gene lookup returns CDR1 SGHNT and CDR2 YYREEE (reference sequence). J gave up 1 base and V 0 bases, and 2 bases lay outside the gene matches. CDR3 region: CASSLADRGNTEAFF. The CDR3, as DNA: TGTGCCAGCAGCTTGGCAGACAGGGGGAACACTGAAGCTTTCTTT. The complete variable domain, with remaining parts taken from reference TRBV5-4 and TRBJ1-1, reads ETGVTQSPTHLIKTRGQQVTLRCSSQSGHNTVSWYQQALGQGPQFIFQYYREEENGRGNFPPRFSGLQFPNYSSELNVNALELDDSALYLCASSLADRGNTEAFFGQGTRLTVV.

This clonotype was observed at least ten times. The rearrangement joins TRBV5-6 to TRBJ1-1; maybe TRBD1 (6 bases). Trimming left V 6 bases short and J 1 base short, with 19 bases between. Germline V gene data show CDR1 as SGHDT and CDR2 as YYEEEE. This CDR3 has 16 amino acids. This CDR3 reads CASTVDRYPKNTEAFF. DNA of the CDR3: TGTGCCAGCACCGTTGACAGGTACCCAAAGAACACTGAAGCTTTCTTT. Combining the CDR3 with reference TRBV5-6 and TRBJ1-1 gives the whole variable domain DAGVTQSPTHLIKTRGQQVTLRCSPKSGHDTVSWYQQALGQGPQFIFQYYEEEERQRGNFPDRFSGHQFPNYSSELNVNALLLGDSALYLCASTVDRYPKNTEAFFGQGTRLTVV.

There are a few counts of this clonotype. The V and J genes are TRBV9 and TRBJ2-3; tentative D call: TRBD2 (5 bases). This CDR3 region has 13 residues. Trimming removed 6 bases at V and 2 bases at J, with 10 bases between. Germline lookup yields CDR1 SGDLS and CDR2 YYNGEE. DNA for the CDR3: TGTGCCAGCAAAGCGGAATCCACAGATACGCAGTATTTT. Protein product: CASKAESTDTQYF. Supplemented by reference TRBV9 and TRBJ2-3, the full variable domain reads DSGVTQTPKHLITATGQRVTLRCSPRSGDLSVYWYQQSLDQGLQFLIQYYNGEERAKGNILERFSAQQFPDLHSELNLSSLELGDSALYFCASKAESTDTQYFGPGTRLTVL.

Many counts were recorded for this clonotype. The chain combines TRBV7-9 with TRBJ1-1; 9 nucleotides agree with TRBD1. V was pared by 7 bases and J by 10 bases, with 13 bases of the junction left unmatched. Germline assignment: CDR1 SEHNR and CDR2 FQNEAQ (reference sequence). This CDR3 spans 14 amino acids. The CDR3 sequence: CASTSPTGGEGAFF. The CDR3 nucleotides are TGTGCCAGCACTAGCCCGACAGGGGGAGAGGGAGCTTTCTTT.

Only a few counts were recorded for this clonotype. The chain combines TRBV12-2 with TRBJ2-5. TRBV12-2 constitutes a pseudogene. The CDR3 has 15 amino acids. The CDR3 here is CASRLSNTFQETQYF. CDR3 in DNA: TGTGCAAGTCGCTTAAGTAACACGTTCCAAGAGACCCAGTACTTC.

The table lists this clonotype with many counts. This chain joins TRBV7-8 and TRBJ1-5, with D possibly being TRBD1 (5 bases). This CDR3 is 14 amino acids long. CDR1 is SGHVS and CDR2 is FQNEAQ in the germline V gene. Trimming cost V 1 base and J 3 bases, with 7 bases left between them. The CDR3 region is CASSLGGDNQPQHF. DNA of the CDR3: TGTGCCAGCAGCTTAGGAGGGGACAATCAGCCCCAGCATTTT.

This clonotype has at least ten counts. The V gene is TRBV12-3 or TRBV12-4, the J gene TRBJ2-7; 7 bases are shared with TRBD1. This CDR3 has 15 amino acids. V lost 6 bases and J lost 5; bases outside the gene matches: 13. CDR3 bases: TGTGCCAGCAGCCTTAGGACAGGCTACACCCACGAGCAGTACTTC. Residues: CASSLRTGYTHEQYF.

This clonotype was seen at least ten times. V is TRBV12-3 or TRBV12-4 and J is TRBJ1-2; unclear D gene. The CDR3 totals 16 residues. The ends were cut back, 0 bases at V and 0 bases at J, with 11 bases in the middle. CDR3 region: CASSLALGSANYGYTF. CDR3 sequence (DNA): TGTGCCAGCAGTTTAGCGCTCGGTTCAGCTAACTATGGCTACACCTTC.

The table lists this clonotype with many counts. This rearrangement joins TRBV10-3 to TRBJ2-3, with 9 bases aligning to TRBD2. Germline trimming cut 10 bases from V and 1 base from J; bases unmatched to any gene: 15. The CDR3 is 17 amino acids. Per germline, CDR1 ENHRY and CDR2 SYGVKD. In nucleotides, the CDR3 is TGTGCCACCAGAGCGACTAGCGGCCCCGGGGGCACAGATACGCAGTATTTT. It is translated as CATRATSGPGGTDTQYF.

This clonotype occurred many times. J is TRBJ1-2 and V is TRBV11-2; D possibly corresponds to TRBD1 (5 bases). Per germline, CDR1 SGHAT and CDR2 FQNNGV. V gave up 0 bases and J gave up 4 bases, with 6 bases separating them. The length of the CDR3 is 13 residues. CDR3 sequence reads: CASSLDRAYGYTF. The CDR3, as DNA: TGTGCCAGCAGCTTAGACAGGGCCTATGGCTACACCTTC.

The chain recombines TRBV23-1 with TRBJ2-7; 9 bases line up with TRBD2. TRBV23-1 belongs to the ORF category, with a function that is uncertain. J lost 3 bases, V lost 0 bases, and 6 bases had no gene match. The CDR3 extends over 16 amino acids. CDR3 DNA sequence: TGCGCCAGCAGTCAATCGGAGTCTAGCGGGAACTACGAGCAGTACTTC. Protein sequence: CASSQSESSGNYEQYF.

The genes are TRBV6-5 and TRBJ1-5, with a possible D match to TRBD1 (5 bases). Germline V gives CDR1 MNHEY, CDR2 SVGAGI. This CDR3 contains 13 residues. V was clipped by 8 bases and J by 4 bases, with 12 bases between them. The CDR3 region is CASGWTSNQPQHF. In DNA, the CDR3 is TGTGCCAGCGGGTGGACAAGTAATCAGCCCCAGCATTTT.

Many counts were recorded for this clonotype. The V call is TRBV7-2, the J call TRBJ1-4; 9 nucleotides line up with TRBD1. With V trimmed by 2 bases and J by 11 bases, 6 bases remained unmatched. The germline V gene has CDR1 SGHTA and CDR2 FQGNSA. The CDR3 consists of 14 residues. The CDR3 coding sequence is TGTGCCAGCAGCTTATTACGGACAGGGGCTAAACTGTTTTTT. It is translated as CASSLLRTGAKLFF.

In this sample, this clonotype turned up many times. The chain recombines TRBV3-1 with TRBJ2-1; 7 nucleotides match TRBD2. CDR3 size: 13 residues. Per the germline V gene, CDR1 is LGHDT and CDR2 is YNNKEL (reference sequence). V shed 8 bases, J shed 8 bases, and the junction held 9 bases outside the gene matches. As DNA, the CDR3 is TGTGCCAGCTCCGGACTAGTAAAATATGAGCAGTTCTTC. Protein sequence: CASSGLVKYEQFF.

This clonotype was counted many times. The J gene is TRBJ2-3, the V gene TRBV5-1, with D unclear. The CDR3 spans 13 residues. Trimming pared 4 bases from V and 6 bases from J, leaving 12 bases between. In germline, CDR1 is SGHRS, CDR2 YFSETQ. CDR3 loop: CASSPDQGDTQYF. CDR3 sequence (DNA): TGCGCCAGCAGCCCCGACCAAGGGGATACGCAGTATTTT.

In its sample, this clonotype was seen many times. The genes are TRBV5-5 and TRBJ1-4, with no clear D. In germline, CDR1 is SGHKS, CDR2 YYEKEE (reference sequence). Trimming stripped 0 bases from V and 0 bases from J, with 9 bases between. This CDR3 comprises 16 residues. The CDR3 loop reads CASSLGDLATNEKLFF. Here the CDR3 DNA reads TGTGCCAGCAGCTTGGGGGATCTCGCAACTAATGAAAAACTGTTTTTT.

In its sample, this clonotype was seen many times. The CDR3 here is CSAKILASGGLMETQYF. The DNA for the CDR3 is TGCAGTGCAAAAATTCTGGCTAGCGGGGGCCTTATGGAGACCCAGTACTTC. This sequence joins TRBV20-1 and TRBJ2-5; 10 nucleotides agree with TRBD2. From germline, CDR1 is DFQATT and CDR2 SNEGSKA (reference sequence). V lost 6 bases, J lost 5 bases, and 18 bases stayed unmatched. The CDR3 contains 17 residues.